Each of the 15 T cell receptor beta chains below was sequenced from the same sample in a study of T cell clusters in autoimmune cytopenias. Each sample's input was about 270 ng genomic DNA, 35,000 to 40,000 genome equivalents. One tube held mixed TRB-A and TRB-B primer pools for touch-down PCR. TCRdb reprocessed the multiplex PCR reads; each CDR3 protein has one entry and no DNA is given. This table lists under 9,500 distinct CDR3 sequences. The sequenced sample was peripheral blood. The receptor source for this set is a human donor with an autoimmune cytopenia or autoimmune hepatitis (not recorded which).

The chain has TRBV18 and TRBJ2-1; there is no DNA to check the TCRdb D call of TRBD1. Germline V lookup: CDR1 KGHSH, CDR2 LQKENI. The CDR3 spans 15 residues. The CDR3 protein is CASSPGQGAFNEQFF.

The chain carries TRBV27 and TRBJ2-1; TCRdb names TRBD1, which stays unverified in the absence of DNA. The CDR3 loop spans 14 amino acids. Germline V gene lookup returns CDR1 MNHEY and CDR2 SMNVEV (reference sequence). CDR3 amino acids: CASSATGQLAEQFF.

The chain joins TRBV6-5 to TRBJ1-5. Germline V gene data show CDR1 as MNHEY and CDR2 as SVGAGI. CDR3 length: 21 residues. CDR3 region: CASSSQTPLAQGPYSNQPQHF.

This clonotype ranks as medium-sized in terms of frequency. The CDR3 sequence: CSVEGGGLFQETQYF. This chain joins TRBV29-1 and TRBJ2-5; TCRdb's D call, TRBD2, is unchecked because there is no DNA. CDR1 and CDR2 (germline): SQVTM, ANQGSEA. This CDR3 region has 15 residues.

This chain uses TRBV30 with TRBJ2-1; TCRdb designates TRBD1, a call that cannot be tested without DNA. This CDR3 is 16 amino acids long. The germline V gene has CDR1 GTSNPN and CDR2 SVGIG (reference sequence). This CDR3 reads CAWSPPDRRWDNEQFF.

The V gene is TRBV30, the J gene TRBJ1-1; TCRdb lists TRBD1, though no DNA is available to test this call. The CDR3 is made up of 13 amino acids. Germline V gives CDR1 GTSNPN, CDR2 SVGIG (reference sequence). This chain's CDR3 is CAWKQGTHTEAFF.

J is TRBJ2-2 and V is TRBV12-3 or TRBV12-4; TCRdb's D call of TRBD1 is untestable without DNA. The CDR3 is made up of 14 amino acids. Here the CDR3 reads CASSFGRGTGELFF.

The chain links TRBV7-2 to TRBJ2-2. The CDR3 length is 12 residues. Germline values: CDR1 SGHTA, CDR2 FQGNSA. CDR3: CASSPQSRELFF.

The rearrangement links TRBV7-2 to TRBJ2-2. CDR1 SGHTA and CDR2 FQGNSA come from the germline V gene. The CDR3 has 15 residues. This chain's CDR3 is CASSLMGTNTGELFF.

The chain uses TRBV12-3 or TRBV12-4 and TRBJ2-7; TCRdb indicates TRBD1, and absent DNA this call remains unverified. This CDR3 has 13 residues. The CDR3 loop reads CASSSGEWYEQYF.

The chain is built from TRBV5-1 and TRBJ2-7; TCRdb calls TRBD1, which cannot be checked without DNA. This CDR3 is built from 17 residues. Germline V lookup: CDR1 SGHRS, CDR2 YFSETQ. CDR3 amino acids: CASSPNPTGMKIYEQYF.

The V gene is TRBV11-1, the J gene TRBJ2-3; TCRdb's D gene call, TRBD1, goes unchecked for lack of DNA. Germline CDR1 SGHAT, CDR2 FQDESV (reference sequence). The CDR3 length is 16 residues. This CDR3 reads CASSLADRASTDTQYF.

This chain connects TRBV30 to TRBJ1-2; no DNA is available, so the TRBD1 call from TCRdb remains unchecked. This CDR3 is built from 17 residues. Germline lookup yields CDR1 GTSNPN and CDR2 SVGIG (reference sequence). CDR3 protein: CACPPLTDTNSNYGYTF.

The genes are TRBV6-5 and TRBJ2-3; TCRdb designates TRBD2, a call that cannot be tested without DNA. The germline gives CDR1 MNHEY, CDR2 SVGAGI. CDR3 length: 18 amino acids. CDR3 sequence reads: CASSYSITSGGRRDTQYF.

This chain uses TRBV6-1 with TRBJ2-1; lacking DNA, the TRBD2 call made by TCRdb goes unchecked. CDR1 and CDR2 from the germline V gene are MNHNS and SASEGT. The CDR3 totals 15 residues. CDR3 protein: CASRPGLATYNEQFF.